This T cell receptor beta chain was captured in a study of cytotoxic CD8 clonotypes in ibrutinib-treated CLL. TCR beta libraries used about 1.8 micrograms of genomic DNA from cryopreserved PBMCs. Assay: immunoSEQ multiplex PCR; the TCRdb copy retains only in-frame clones and omits some. The table includes approximately 160,000 clones, around nine tenths detected once. The sample here was PBMCs, taken at disease progression, from a patient treated with ibrutinib. The receptor comes from a human donor with chronic lymphocytic leukemia.

CDR3 nucleotides: TGTGCCAGCGTTAAAGCGGGAGGGCCTTACGAGCAGTACTTC. Amino acids: CASVKAGGPYEQYF. The chain carries TRBV28 and TRBJ2-7; 10 positions match TRBD2. The junction had 8 bases not matched to a gene; V was cut back by 8 bases and J by 4 bases. The CDR3 loop spans 14 amino acids. Looked up from germline, CDR1 is MDHEN and CDR2 is SYDVKM.